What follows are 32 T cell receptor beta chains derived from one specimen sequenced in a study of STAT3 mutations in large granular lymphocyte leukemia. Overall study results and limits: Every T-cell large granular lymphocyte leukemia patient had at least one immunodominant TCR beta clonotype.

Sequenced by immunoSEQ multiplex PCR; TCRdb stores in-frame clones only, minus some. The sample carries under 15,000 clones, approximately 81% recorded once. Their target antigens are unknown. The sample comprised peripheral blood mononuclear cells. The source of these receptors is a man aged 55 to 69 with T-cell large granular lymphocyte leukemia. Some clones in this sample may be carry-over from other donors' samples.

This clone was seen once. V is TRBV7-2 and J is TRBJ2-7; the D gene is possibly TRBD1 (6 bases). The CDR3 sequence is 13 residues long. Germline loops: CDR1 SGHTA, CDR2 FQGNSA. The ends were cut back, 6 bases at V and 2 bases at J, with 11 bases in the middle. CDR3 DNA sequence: TGTGCCAGCAGGCCGACAGGCCCCTACGAGCAGTACTTC. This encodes CASRPTGPYEQYF.

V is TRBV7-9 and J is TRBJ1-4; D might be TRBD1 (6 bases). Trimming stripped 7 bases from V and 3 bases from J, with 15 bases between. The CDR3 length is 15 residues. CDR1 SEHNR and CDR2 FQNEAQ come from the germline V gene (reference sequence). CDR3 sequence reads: CASTPRGAANEKLFF. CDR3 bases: TGTGCCAGCACCCCTCGGGGGGCTGCTAATGAAAAACTGTTTTTT.

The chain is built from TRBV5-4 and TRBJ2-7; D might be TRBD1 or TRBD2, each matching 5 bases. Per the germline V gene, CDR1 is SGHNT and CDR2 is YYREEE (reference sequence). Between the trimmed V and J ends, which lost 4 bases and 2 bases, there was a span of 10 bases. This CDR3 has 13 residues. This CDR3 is CASSPGTTYEQYF. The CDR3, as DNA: TGTGCCAGCAGCCCCGGGACCACCTACGAGCAGTACTTC.

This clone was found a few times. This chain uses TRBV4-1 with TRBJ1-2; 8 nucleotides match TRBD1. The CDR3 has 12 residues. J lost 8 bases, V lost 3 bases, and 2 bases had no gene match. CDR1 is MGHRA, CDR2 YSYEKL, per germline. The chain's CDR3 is CASSQGTGGYTF. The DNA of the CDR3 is TGCGCCAGCAGCCAGGGGACAGGCGGCTACACCTTC.

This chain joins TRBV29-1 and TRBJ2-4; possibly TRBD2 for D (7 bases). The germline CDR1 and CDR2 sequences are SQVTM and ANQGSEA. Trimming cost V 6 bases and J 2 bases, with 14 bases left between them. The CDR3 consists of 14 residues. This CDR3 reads CSVEGGATKNIQYF. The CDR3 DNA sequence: TGCAGCGTGGAGGGGGGGGCAACCAAAAACATTCAGTACTTC.

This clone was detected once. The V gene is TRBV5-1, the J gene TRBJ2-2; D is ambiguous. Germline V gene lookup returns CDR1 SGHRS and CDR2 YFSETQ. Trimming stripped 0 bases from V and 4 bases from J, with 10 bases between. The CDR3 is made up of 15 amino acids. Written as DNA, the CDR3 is TGCGCCAGCAGCTTGGAGGGCCGGGCCACCGGGGAGCTGTTTTTT. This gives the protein CASSLEGRATGELFF. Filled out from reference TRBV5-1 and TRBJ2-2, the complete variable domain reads KAGVTQTPRYLIKTRGQQVTLSCSPISGHRSVSWYQQTPGQGLQFLFEYFSETQRNKGNFPGRFSGRQFSNSRSEMNVSTLELGDSALYLCASSLEGRATGELFFGEGSRLTVL.

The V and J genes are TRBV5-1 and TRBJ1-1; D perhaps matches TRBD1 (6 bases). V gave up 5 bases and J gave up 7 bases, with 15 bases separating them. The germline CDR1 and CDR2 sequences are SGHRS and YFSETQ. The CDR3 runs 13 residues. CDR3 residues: CASRAGPRGEAFF. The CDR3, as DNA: TGCGCCAGCAGGGCAGGCCCCAGGGGTGAAGCTTTCTTT.

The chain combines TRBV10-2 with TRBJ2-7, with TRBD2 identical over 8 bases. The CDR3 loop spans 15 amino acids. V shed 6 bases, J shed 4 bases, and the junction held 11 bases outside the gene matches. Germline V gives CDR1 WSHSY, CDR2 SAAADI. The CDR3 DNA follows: TGCGCCAGCAGGGAGCGGGAGTATCCTTCTTACGAGCAGTACTTC. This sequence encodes CASREREYPSYEQYF.

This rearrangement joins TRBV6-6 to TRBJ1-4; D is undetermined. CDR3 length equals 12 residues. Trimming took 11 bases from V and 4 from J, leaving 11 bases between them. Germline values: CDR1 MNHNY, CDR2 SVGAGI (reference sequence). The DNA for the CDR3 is TGTGCCTCCGGCCTGGTTAATGAAAAACTGTTTTTT. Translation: CASGLVNEKLFF.

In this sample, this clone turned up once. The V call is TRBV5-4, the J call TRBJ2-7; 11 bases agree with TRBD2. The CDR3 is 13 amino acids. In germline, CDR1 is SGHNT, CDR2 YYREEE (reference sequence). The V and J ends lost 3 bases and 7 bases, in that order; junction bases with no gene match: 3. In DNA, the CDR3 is TGTGCCAGCAGCTCAGCTAGCGGGAGGGAGCAGTACTTC. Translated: CASSSASGREQYF.

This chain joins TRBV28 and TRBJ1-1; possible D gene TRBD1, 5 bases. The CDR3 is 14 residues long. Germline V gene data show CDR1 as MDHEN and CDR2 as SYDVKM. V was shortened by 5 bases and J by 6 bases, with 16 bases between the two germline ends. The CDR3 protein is CASSQPDSTPEAFF. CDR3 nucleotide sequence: TGTGCCAGCAGTCAGCCAGACAGTACCCCTGAAGCTTTCTTT.

The CDR3 spells CASSLDRGTDTQYF. CDR3 bases: TGTGCCAGCAGTTTAGACAGAGGCACAGATACGCAGTATTTT. V and J are TRBV27 and TRBJ2-3, with D possibly being TRBD1 (5 bases). V lost 2 bases and J lost 1, with 7 bases in between. This CDR3 comprises 14 residues. The V gene's germline CDR1 is MNHEY and CDR2 SMNVEV (reference sequence).

The CDR3 sequence: CASSRGLAAGSGELFF. The CDR3, as DNA: TGTGCCAGCTCACGCGGACTAGCCGCCGGGTCCGGGGAGCTGTTTTTT. V and J are TRBV18 and TRBJ2-2; 8 nucleotides line up with TRBD2. The V gene's germline CDR1 is KGHSH and CDR2 LQKENI. CDR3 length: 16 residues. V lost 4 bases and J lost 6; bases outside the gene matches: 10.

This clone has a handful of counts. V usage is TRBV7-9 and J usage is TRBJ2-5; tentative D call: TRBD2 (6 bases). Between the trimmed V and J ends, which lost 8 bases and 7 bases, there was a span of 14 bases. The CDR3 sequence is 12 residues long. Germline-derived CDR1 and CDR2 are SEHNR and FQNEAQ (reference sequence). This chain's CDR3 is CASSPILATQYF. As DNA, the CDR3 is TGTGCCAGCTCCCCTATACTAGCGACCCAGTACTTC.

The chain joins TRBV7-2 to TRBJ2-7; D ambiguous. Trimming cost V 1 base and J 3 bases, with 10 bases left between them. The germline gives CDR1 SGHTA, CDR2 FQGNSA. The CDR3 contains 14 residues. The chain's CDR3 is CASSLGVAYYEQYF. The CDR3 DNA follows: TGTGCCAGCAGCTTAGGGGTGGCCTACTACGAGCAGTACTTC.

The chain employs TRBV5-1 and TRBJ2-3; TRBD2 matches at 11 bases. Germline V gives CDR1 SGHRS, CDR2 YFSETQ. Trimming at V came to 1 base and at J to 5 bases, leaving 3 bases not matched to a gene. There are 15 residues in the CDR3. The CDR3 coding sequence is TGCGCCAGCAGCTTGACTAGCGGGAGTTTAGATACGCAGTATTTT. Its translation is CASSLTSGSLDTQYF.

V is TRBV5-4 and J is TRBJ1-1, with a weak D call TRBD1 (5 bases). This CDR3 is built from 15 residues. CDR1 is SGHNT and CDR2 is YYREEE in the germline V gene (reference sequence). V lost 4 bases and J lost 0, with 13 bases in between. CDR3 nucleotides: TGTGCCAGCAGCCCCCAAAGGGGTATGAACACTGAAGCTTTCTTT. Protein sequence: CASSPQRGMNTEAFF.

The CDR3 is CASKPGQGPHNEQFF. The CDR3 DNA reads as TGTGCCAGCAAACCGGGACAGGGGCCTCATAATGAGCAGTTCTTC. This chain links TRBV6-6 with TRBJ2-1; 10 positions match TRBD1. Looked up from germline, CDR1 is MNHNY and CDR2 is SVGAGI (reference sequence). V lost 7 bases, J lost 7 bases, and 10 bases stayed unmatched. This CDR3 spans 15 amino acids.

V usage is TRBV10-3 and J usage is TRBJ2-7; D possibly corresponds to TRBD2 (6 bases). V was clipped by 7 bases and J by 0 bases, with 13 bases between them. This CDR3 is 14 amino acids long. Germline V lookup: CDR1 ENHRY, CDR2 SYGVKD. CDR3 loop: CAIKGSGSSYEQYF. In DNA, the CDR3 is TGTGCCATCAAGGGTAGCGGAAGCTCCTACGAGCAGTACTTC.

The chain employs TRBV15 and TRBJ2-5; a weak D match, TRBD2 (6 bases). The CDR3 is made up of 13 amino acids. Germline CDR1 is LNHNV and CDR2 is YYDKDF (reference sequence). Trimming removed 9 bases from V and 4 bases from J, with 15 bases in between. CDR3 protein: CATTTGGLETQYF. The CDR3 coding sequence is TGTGCCACTACGACCGGGGGACTAGAGACCCAGTACTTC.

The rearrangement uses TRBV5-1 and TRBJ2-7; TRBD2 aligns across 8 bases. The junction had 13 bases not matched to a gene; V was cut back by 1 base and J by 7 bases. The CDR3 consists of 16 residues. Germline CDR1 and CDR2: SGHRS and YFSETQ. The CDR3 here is CASSLPWGSGGGEQYF. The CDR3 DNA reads TGCGCCAGCAGCTTGCCGTGGGGGTCTGGCGGGGGGGAGCAGTACTTC.

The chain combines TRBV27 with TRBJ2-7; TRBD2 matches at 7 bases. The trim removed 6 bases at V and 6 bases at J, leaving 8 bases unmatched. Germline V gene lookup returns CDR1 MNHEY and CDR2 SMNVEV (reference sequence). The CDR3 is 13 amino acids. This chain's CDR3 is CASRFAGVGEQYF. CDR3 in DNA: TGTGCCAGCAGGTTCGCGGGAGTGGGCGAGCAGTACTTC.

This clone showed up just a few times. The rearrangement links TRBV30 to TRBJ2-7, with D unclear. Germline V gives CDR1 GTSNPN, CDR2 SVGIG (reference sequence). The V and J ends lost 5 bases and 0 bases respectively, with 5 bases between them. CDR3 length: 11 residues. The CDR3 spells CAWGSSYEQYF. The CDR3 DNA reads TGTGCCTGGGGCTCCTCCTACGAGCAGTACTTC.

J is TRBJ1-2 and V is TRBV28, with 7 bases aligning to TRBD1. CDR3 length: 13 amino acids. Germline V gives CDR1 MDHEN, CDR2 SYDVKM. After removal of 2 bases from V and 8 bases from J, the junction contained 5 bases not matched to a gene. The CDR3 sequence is CASSLMTGLGYTF. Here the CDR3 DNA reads TGTGCCAGCAGTTTAATGACAGGGTTGGGCTACACCTTC.

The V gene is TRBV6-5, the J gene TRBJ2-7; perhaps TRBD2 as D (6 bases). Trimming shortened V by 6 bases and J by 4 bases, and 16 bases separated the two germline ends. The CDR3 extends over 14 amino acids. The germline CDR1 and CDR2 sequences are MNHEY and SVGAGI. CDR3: CASSPGTAGYEQYF. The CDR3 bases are TGTGCCAGCAGCCCCGGAACCGCGGGATACGAGCAGTACTTC.

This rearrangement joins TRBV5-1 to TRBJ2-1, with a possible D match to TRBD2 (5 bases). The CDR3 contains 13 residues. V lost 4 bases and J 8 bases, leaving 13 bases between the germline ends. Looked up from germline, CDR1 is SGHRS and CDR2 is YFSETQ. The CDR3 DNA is TGCGCCAGCAGCGTGGGGAGACGGGATGAGCAGTTCTTC. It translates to CASSVGRRDEQFF.

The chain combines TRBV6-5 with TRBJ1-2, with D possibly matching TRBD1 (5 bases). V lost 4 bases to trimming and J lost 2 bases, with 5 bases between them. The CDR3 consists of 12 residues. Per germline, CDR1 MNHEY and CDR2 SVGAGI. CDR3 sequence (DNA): TGTGCCAGCAGTTCAGGGAACTATGGCTACACCTTC. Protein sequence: CASSSGNYGYTF.

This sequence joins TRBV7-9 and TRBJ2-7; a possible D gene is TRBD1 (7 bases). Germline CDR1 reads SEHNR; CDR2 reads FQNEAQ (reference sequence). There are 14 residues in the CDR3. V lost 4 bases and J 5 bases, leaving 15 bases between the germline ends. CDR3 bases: TGTGCCAGCAGCTCCGACAGGGAGGAAGACGAGCAGTACTTC. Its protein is CASSSDREEDEQYF.

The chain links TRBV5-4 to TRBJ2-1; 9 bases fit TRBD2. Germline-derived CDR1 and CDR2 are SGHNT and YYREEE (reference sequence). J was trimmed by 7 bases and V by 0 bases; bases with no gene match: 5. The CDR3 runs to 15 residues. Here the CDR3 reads CASSLEAGGPNEQFF. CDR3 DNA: TGTGCCAGCAGCTTGGAGGCGGGAGGGCCTAATGAGCAGTTCTTC.

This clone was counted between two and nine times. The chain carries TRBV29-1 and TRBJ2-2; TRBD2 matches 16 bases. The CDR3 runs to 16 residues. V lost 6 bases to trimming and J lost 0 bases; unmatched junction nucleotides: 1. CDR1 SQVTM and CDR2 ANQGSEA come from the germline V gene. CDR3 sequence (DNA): TGCAGCGTGGGACTAGCGGGAGGGACGAACACCGGGGAGCTGTTTTTT. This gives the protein CSVGLAGGTNTGELFF.

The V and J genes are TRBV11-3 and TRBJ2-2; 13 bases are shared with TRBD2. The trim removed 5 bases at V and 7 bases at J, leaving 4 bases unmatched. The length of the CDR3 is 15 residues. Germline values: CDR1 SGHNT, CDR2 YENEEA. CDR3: CASSLGLAGVGELFF. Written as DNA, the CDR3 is TGTGCCAGCAGCCTTGGACTAGCGGGAGTCGGGGAGCTGTTTTTT. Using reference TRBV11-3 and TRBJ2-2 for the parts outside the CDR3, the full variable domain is EAGVVQSPRYKIIEKKQPVAFWCNPISGHNTLYWYLQNLGQGPELLIRYENEEAVDDSQLPKDRFSAERLKGVDSTLKIQPAELGDSAVYLCASSLGLAGVGELFFGEGSRLTVL.

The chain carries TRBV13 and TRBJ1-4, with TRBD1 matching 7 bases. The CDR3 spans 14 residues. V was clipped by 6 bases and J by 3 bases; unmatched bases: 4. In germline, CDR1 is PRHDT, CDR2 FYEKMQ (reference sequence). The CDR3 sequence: CASRSTGANEKLFF. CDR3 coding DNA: TGTGCCAGCAGATCAACAGGGGCTAATGAAAAACTGTTTTTT.